The clone carrying this TCR beta chain was detected many times. The antigen is unknown. Each CDR3 protein gets one entry after TCRdb re-called the 5' RACE reads with MiXCR. The sample has around 4,800 distinct CDR3 sequences; around 10% are singletons. Stated time point: sample taken at primary tumor resection. This sample stems from a study of spatial heterogeneity in lung cancer. Germline V CDR1 and CDR2: SEHNR, FQNEAQ (reference sequence). CDR3 length equals 15 residues. With 5 bases clipped from V and 6 bases from J, the junction kept 9 bases outside the gene matches. Broader study findings: Mutation tallies in tumors tracked expanded intratumoral alpha and beta TCR counts.

Here the sequenced sample was lung tumor tissue, taken at surgery. The chain combines TRBV7-9 with TRBJ2-3; 9 bases are a match to TRBD2. The sequence derives from a male donor with early-stage non-small cell lung cancer. CDR3 region: CASSALAGIRDTQYF. CDR3 sequence (DNA): TGTGCCAGCAGCGCTCTAGCGGGAATCCGGGATACGCAGTATTTT.